This entry lists 32 T cell receptor beta chains sequenced from one sample in a study of PD-L1 blockade in urothelial cancer. Sample time point: pretreatment peripheral blood. Sequencing used immunoSEQ multiplex PCR; TCRdb keeps in-frame clones, though not all of them. This sample carries 85,000 to 100,000 clones, around 86% of them seen once, and the ten largest clones take 2% to 2.5%. Sequencing was performed on PBMCs, taken around atezolizumab (anti-PD-L1) treatment. The receptors stem from a man aged 55-75 years with urothelial cancer.

The J gene is TRBJ2-3, the V gene TRBV28; 8 bases agree with TRBD1. The germline gives CDR1 MDHEN, CDR2 SYDVKM. This CDR3 is built from 16 residues. V lost 5 bases, J lost 6 bases, and 13 bases stayed unmatched. This chain's CDR3 is CASSTDRGRGRDTQYF. The DNA of the CDR3 is TGTGCCAGCAGTACCGACAGGGGCAGGGGGCGGGATACGCAGTATTTT.

This clone was detected only once. The chain joins TRBV30 to TRBJ2-7; D is unresolved. The CDR3 sequence is 12 residues long. Per the germline V gene, CDR1 is GTSNPN and CDR2 is SVGIG (reference sequence). The V and J ends lost 8 bases and 0 bases respectively, with 11 bases between them. In DNA form, the CDR3 reads TGTGCCCACGAGAGAAGCTCCTACGAGCAGTACTTC. This sequence encodes CAHERSSYEQYF.

The chain has TRBV20-1 and TRBJ2-7; 10 bases fit TRBD1. V was clipped by 6 bases and J by 8 bases; unmatched bases: 4. From germline, CDR1 is DFQATT and CDR2 SNEGSKA (reference sequence). CDR3 length equals 11 residues. CDR3: CSAGGQGKQYF. CDR3 DNA: TGCAGTGCGGGGGGACAGGGGAAGCAGTACTTC.

The genes are TRBV18 and TRBJ1-2; D is unresolved. The CDR3 extends over 13 amino acids. The V end lost 6 bases, the J end lost 7 bases, and 15 bases lay between the germline ends. The germline CDR1 and CDR2 sequences are KGHSH and LQKENI. This CDR3 is CASSHSTTRGYTF. In DNA form, the CDR3 reads TGTGCCAGCTCCCATTCAACTACACGTGGCTACACCTTC.

This chain joins TRBV6-5 and TRBJ2-2; D may be TRBD1 (5 bases). With 2 bases removed from V and 2 bases from J, the gap between germline ends came to 9 bases. Germline CDR1 is MNHEY and CDR2 is SVGAGI. This CDR3 is built from 15 residues. CDR3 DNA sequence: TGTGCCAGCAGTTACACAGGAACCAACACCGGGGAGCTGTTTTTT. It is translated as CASSYTGTNTGELFF.

A single count supports this clone. The chain couples TRBV11-2 to TRBJ2-2; 15 bases are shared with TRBD2. The CDR3 is 18 residues long. Trimming took 4 bases from V and 2 from J; bases not matched to a gene: 5. The germline CDR1 and CDR2 sequences are SGHAT and FQNNGV. The CDR3 DNA follows: TGTGCCAGCAGCTCGGGACTAGCGGGAGGATATAACACCGGGGAGCTGTTTTTT. Amino acid sequence: CASSSGLAGGYNTGELFF.

This chain connects TRBV5-4 to TRBJ2-2; TRBD2 is a possible D gene (6 bases). This CDR3 comprises 13 residues. Looked up from germline, CDR1 is SGHNT and CDR2 is YYREEE (reference sequence). Trimming removed 5 bases at V and 4 bases at J, with 9 bases between. CDR3 in DNA: TGTGCCAGCAGGTTCGGGGGCACCGGGGAGCTGTTTTTT. Amino acid sequence: CASRFGGTGELFF.

The V call is TRBV5-1, the J call TRBJ2-5, with a weak D call TRBD2 (5 bases). Germline loops: CDR1 SGHRS, CDR2 YFSETQ. Trimming removed 4 bases at V and 5 bases at J, with 12 bases between. The CDR3 length is 13 residues. CDR3 sequence: CASSLDSWETQYF. In DNA, the CDR3 is TGCGCCAGCAGCCTGGACTCGTGGGAGACCCAGTACTTC.

V gene TRBV16 combines with J gene TRBJ2-7; D uncertain. The germline V and J ends were trimmed by 3 bases and 7 bases, with 13 bases remaining between them. CDR3 size: 13 residues. Germline V CDR1 and CDR2: KGHSY, FQNENV. The chain's CDR3 is CASSQQTPTEQYF. The CDR3 DNA reads TGTGCCAGCAGCCAGCAGACCCCGACTGAGCAGTACTTC.

The chain uses TRBV19 and TRBJ1-5; D remains ambiguous. The CDR3 extends over 14 amino acids. Trimming removed 8 bases from V and 3 bases from J, with 14 bases in between. Germline V gives CDR1 LNHDA, CDR2 SQIVND (reference sequence). CDR3 protein: CASPPPIYNQPQHF. As DNA, the CDR3 is TGTGCCAGTCCTCCACCTATATACAATCAGCCCCAGCATTTT.

The rearrangement joins TRBV18 to TRBJ2-1, with no clear D. There are 15 residues in the CDR3. Trimming shortened V by 2 bases and J by 1 base, and 9 bases separated the two germline ends. The V gene's germline CDR1 is KGHSH and CDR2 LQKENI. The CDR3 spells CASSPEHASYNEQFF. CDR3 sequence (DNA): TGTGCCAGCTCACCAGAGCACGCGTCCTACAATGAGCAGTTCTTC.

The J gene is TRBJ2-7, the V gene TRBV29-1; tentatively, D is TRBD1 (6 bases). With 7 bases removed from V and 0 bases from J, the gap between germline ends came to 10 bases. The CDR3 consists of 12 residues. Germline V gene lookup returns CDR1 SQVTM and CDR2 ANQGSEA. CDR3 amino acids: CSAGESSYEQYF. CDR3 coding DNA: TGCAGCGCAGGGGAGAGCTCCTACGAGCAGTACTTC.

The rearrangement uses TRBV6-5 and TRBJ1-4; TRBD1 matches at 11 bases. The CDR3 loop spans 16 amino acids. Germline loops: CDR1 MNHEY, CDR2 SVGAGI. The trim removed 0 bases at V and 11 bases at J, leaving 8 bases unmatched. The CDR3 DNA reads TGTGCCAGCAGTTACTCCCTCGGGACAGGGGGTCGGAAACTGTTTTTT. Translated: CASSYSLGTGGRKLFF.

The chain recombines TRBV2 with TRBJ1-2; 7 nucleotides agree with TRBD1. Germline CDR1 is SNHLY and CDR2 is FYNNEI. The V and J ends lost 6 bases and 5 bases, in that order; junction bases with no gene match: 9. This CDR3 has 14 amino acids. The DNA for the CDR3 is TGTGCCAGCAGAACAGGGGACACTTGGTATGGCTACACCTTC. Encoded protein: CASRTGDTWYGYTF.

The chain couples TRBV6-1 to TRBJ1-4; D is undetermined. Trimming shortened V by 7 bases and J by 1 base, and 13 bases separated the two germline ends. Looked up from germline, CDR1 is MNHNS and CDR2 is SASEGT. The CDR3 spans 15 residues. The CDR3, as DNA: TGTGCCAGCAAAATATCCCCAGGAACTAATGAAAAACTGTTTTTT. This gives the protein CASKISPGTNEKLFF.

The CDR3 DNA reads as TGTGCCAGCAGCTTAGGGACAGGGGGGGACTACGAGCAGTACTTC. Residues: CASSLGTGGDYEQYF. The V call is TRBV11-2, the J call TRBJ2-7; 10 nucleotides match TRBD1. V was pared by 1 base and J by 3 bases, with 3 bases of the junction left unmatched. Per germline, CDR1 SGHAT and CDR2 FQNNGV. The CDR3 is 15 amino acids.

This chain connects TRBV27 to TRBJ2-1; 7 nucleotides agree with TRBD2. This CDR3 spans 16 amino acids. The V gene's germline CDR1 is MNHEY and CDR2 SMNVEV (reference sequence). V lost 6 bases to trimming and J lost 3 bases; unmatched junction nucleotides: 11. CDR3 DNA sequence: TGTGCCAGCAGCCCCGTCGGGGGGTATCGCTACAATGAGCAGTTCTTC. Translating gives CASSPVGGYRYNEQFF.

The chain employs TRBV4-3 and TRBJ1-6, with a possible D match to TRBD1 (6 bases). Trimming took off 0 bases at V and 10 bases at J, with 13 bases between the two ends. Per germline, CDR1 LGHNA and CDR2 YSLEER. The CDR3 is 15 residues long. CDR3 residues: CASSQEGGLRSPLHF. Here the CDR3 DNA reads TGCGCCAGCAGCCAAGAAGGGGGTTTAAGATCACCCCTCCACTTT.

This clone was counted a single time. The junction does not match germline at one end; this may be a read error. The gene calls are TRBV19 and TRBJ1-6; TRBD1 agrees at 8 bases. The CDR3 is 13 residues long. Germline V CDR1 and CDR2: LNHDA, SQIVND (reference sequence). The CDR3 spells CASMDRVNSPLHF. The CDR3 DNA sequence: TGTGCCAGTATGGACAGGGTGAATTCCCCCCTCCACTTT. Variable domain in full (rest from reference TRBV19 and TRBJ1-6): DGGITQSPKYLFRKEGQNVTLSCEQNLNHDAMYWYRQDPGQGLRLIYYSQIVNDFQKGDIAEGYSVSREKKESFPLTVTSAQKNPTAFYLCASMDRVNSPLHFGNGTRLTVT.

The gene calls are TRBV27 and TRBJ2-7; 11 bases line up with TRBD2. This CDR3 spans 14 amino acids. V shed 3 bases, J shed 2 bases, and the junction held 0 bases outside the gene matches. Germline-derived CDR1 and CDR2 are MNHEY and SMNVEV (reference sequence). CDR3 amino acids: CASSLTSGAYEQYF. The CDR3 region has the DNA TGTGCCAGCAGTTTGACTAGCGGGGCCTACGAGCAGTACTTC.

The rearrangement links TRBV7-3 to TRBJ1-2; TRBD1 aligns across 11 bases. Germline loops: CDR1 SGHTA, CDR2 FQGTGA. J was trimmed by 10 bases and V by 4 bases; bases with no gene match: 5. This CDR3 spans 13 amino acids. This CDR3 is CASSSGQGATYTF. The DNA for the CDR3 is TGTGCCAGCAGCTCCGGACAGGGGGCGACCTACACCTTC.

The chain is built from TRBV2 and TRBJ1-2; TRBD1 is a possible D gene (5 bases). This CDR3 contains 16 residues. Germline V gene data show CDR1 as SNHLY and CDR2 as FYNNEI. Trimming removed 0 bases at V and 4 bases at J, with 15 bases between. In DNA, the CDR3 is TGTGCCAGCAGTGAAGCTGGCGGGGTTGGGGCCTATGGCTACACCTTC. Amino acid sequence: CASSEAGGVGAYGYTF.

This clone has just a few counts. The V call is TRBV18, the J call TRBJ1-1; D might be TRBD1 (5 bases). The CDR3 is 15 residues long. V shed 3 bases and J shed 1 base, with 12 bases lying between them. In germline, CDR1 is KGHSH, CDR2 LQKENI. The CDR3 here is CASSPNGDSNTEAFF. The DNA for the CDR3 is TGTGCCAGCTCACCCAACGGGGACTCGAACACTGAAGCTTTCTTT.

This clone was picked up one time. The J gene is TRBJ2-5, the V gene TRBV2, with D unresolved. V lost 8 bases, J lost 4 bases, and 11 bases lay in between. The CDR3 contains 12 residues. The germline V gene encodes CDR1 SNHLY and CDR2 FYNNEI. For the CDR3, the DNA is TGTGCCAGCGGATTAGCCCCAGAGACCCAGTACTTC. This gives the protein CASGLAPETQYF.

The chain has TRBV30 and TRBJ2-7; perhaps TRBD2 as D (5 bases). With 3 bases removed from V and 0 bases from J, the gap between germline ends came to 18 bases. Germline V gene sequence: CDR1 GTSNPN, CDR2 SVGIG (reference sequence). The CDR3 is made up of 16 amino acids. CDR3 in amino acids: CAWSTGSTLFSYEQYF. The DNA of the CDR3 is TGTGCCTGGAGCACTGGGAGCACCCTTTTCTCCTACGAGCAGTACTTC.

This clone was recorded a few times. V gene TRBV9 combines with J gene TRBJ1-4, with D hard to call. This CDR3 is 12 amino acids long. V was pared by 3 bases and J by 8 bases, with 8 bases between. The germline V gene has CDR1 SGDLS and CDR2 YYNGEE. The CDR3 region has the DNA TGTGCCAGCAGCGCCTACGGGGAAAAACTGTTTTTT. Translating it yields CASSAYGEKLFF.

With respect to this clone: The DNA is left out, because the CDR3 cannot be placed on it with certainty; the CDR3 is given as TCRdb lists it. The J gene is TRBJ1-5, the V gene TRBV28; TRBD1, the table's D call, was not compared with the DNA. CDR1 and CDR2 (germline): MDHEN, SYDVKM. A total of 20 residues make up the CDR3, ends included. This chain's CDR3 is CASSFFGQGATSVSNQPQHF.

The chain is built from TRBV10-2 and TRBJ2-5, with 9 bases fitting TRBD2. The CDR3 extends over 14 amino acids. The trim removed 9 bases at V and 2 bases at J, leaving 7 bases unmatched. Germline V lookup: CDR1 WSHSY, CDR2 SAAADI. The CDR3 sequence: CASSTSGGQETQYF. The CDR3 DNA reads TGCGCCAGTTCGACTAGCGGAGGACAAGAGACCCAGTACTTC.

V usage is TRBV30 and J usage is TRBJ1-5; D gene unclear. The CDR3 extends over 13 amino acids. Germline CDR1 is GTSNPN and CDR2 is SVGIG (reference sequence). Trimming removed 1 base at V and 7 bases at J, with 11 bases between. The CDR3 DNA follows: TGTGCCTGGAGTGGGGGAGAGGAACAGCCCCAGCATTTT. Its translation: CAWSGGEEQPQHF.

This CDR3 is CASSFSMGRAAFF. CDR3 nucleotide sequence: TGTGCCAGCAGCTTTTCTATGGGGCGAGCAGCTTTCTTT. This chain links TRBV5-6 with TRBJ1-1; D possibly corresponds to TRBD1 (5 bases). CDR3 size: 13 residues. Germline CDR1 SGHDT, CDR2 YYEEEE. With 2 bases removed from V and 10 bases from J, the gap between germline ends came to 15 bases.

The chain recombines TRBV4-1 with TRBJ1-4, with a possible D match to TRBD1 (5 bases). The germline V gene has CDR1 MGHRA and CDR2 YSYEKL. V dropped 3 bases and J dropped 6 bases, with 11 bases sitting between them. CDR3 size: 14 residues. The CDR3 DNA reads as TGCGCCAGCAGCCAGGAGGGACCTTATGAAAAACTGTTTTTT. It translates to CASSQEGPYEKLFF.

The V call is TRBV19, the J call TRBJ1-5; D not resolved. This CDR3 region has 13 residues. Between the trimmed V and J ends, which lost 6 bases and 3 bases, there was a span of 9 bases. From germline, CDR1 is LNHDA and CDR2 SQIVND (reference sequence). The CDR3 spells CASRKTPNQPQHF. Written as DNA, the CDR3 is TGTGCCAGTAGGAAGACACCCAATCAGCCCCAGCATTTT.